Following are 20 T cell receptor beta chains from one sample sequenced in a study of cytomegalovirus exposure and HLA in healthy donors. Some clones are missing from TCRdb's copy, which holds only in-frame ones; the method was immunoSEQ multiplex PCR. The sample holds some 170,000 clones, 65% to 90% seen once. The material sequenced was PBMCs. The receptors stem from a young woman in good health and CMV-seronegative.

The chain is built from TRBV7-6 and TRBJ1-4; D may be TRBD1 (5 bases). Trimming removed 1 base from V and 8 bases from J, with 17 bases in between. The CDR3 is 16 residues long. Germline V gene data show CDR1 as SGHVS and CDR2 as FNYEAQ. This CDR3 reads CASSLGGDRVAEKLFF. The CDR3 region has the DNA TGTGCCAGCAGCTTAGGGGGTGACAGAGTTGCGGAAAAACTGTTTTTT.

A single count supports this clone. The chain is built from TRBV30 and TRBJ1-1, with D unclear. The germline V gene has CDR1 GTSNPN and CDR2 SVGIG (reference sequence). Trimming left V 2 bases short and J 7 bases short, with 14 bases between. This CDR3 is 13 amino acids long. CDR3 sequence (DNA): TGTGCCTGGAGTAGTAGGATAGAGGGTGAAGCTTTCTTT. Its translation is CAWSSRIEGEAFF.

This clone appeared a single time. The chain employs TRBV27 and TRBJ1-1, with D tentatively TRBD1 (6 bases). CDR1 is MNHEY, CDR2 SMNVEV, per germline (reference sequence). The CDR3 is 16 amino acids. V lost 5 bases and J 3 bases, leaving 19 bases between the germline ends. The CDR3 DNA follows: TGTGCCAGCAGTCCCTGGGGGGGGCGAGGGGACACTGAAGCTTTCTTT. This sequence encodes CASSPWGGRGDTEAFF.

The chain has TRBV9 and TRBJ1-1; TRBD1 aligns across 9 bases. The CDR3 extends over 15 amino acids. From germline, CDR1 is SGDLS and CDR2 YYNGEE. The J segment lost 0 bases and the V segment lost 3 bases, leaving 3 bases of the junction unmatched. The CDR3 reads CASSGGTGLNTEAFF. CDR3 nucleotides: TGTGCCAGCAGCGGGGGGACAGGGTTGAACACTGAAGCTTTCTTT.

The V and J genes are TRBV2 and TRBJ2-5, with a weak D call TRBD1 (5 bases). The germline gives CDR1 SNHLY, CDR2 FYNNEI. With 4 bases removed from V and 0 bases from J, the gap between germline ends came to 15 bases. This CDR3 has 16 residues. CDR3 loop: CASSATDRPNQETQYF. CDR3 DNA sequence: TGTGCCAGCAGTGCAACCGACAGACCTAACCAAGAGACCCAGTACTTC.

CDR3 bases: TGTGCCAGCAGCGTAGATCTTTCGCCGGGAGAGCAGTTCTTC. This encodes CASSVDLSPGEQFF. The chain uses TRBV9 and TRBJ2-1, with D possibly matching TRBD2 (5 bases). The germline CDR1 and CDR2 sequences are SGDLS and YYNGEE. The CDR3 is 14 amino acids. Between the trimmed V and J ends, which lost 0 bases and 10 bases, there was a span of 14 bases.

This clone was picked up one time. The chain has TRBV6-6 and TRBJ2-7, with D possibly TRBD2 on 6 matching bases. CDR3 length: 16 amino acids. Per germline, CDR1 MNHNY and CDR2 SVGAGI (reference sequence). V lost 2 bases to trimming and J lost 2 bases, with 16 bases between them. The CDR3 loop reads CASSYGGGASPYEQYF. Here the CDR3 DNA reads TGTGCCAGCAGTTACGGAGGAGGGGCCTCTCCCTACGAGCAGTACTTC.

The CDR3 DNA reads as TGTGCCACCAGCAAACAGGGGGGATACTCCTACGAGCAGTACTTC. This sequence encodes CATSKQGGYSYEQYF. The V gene is TRBV15, the J gene TRBJ2-7, with 8 bases identical to TRBD1. The V gene end was trimmed by 4 bases and the J gene end by 0 bases; junction bases not matched to a gene: 5. This CDR3 is 15 amino acids long. Germline V gene lookup returns CDR1 LNHNV and CDR2 YYDKDF (reference sequence).

The rearrangement joins TRBV11-2 to TRBJ2-7; 9 bases agree with TRBD2. J lost 5 bases, V lost 2 bases, and 7 bases had no gene match. The CDR3 contains 15 residues. CDR1 SGHAT and CDR2 FQNNGV come from the germline V gene. CDR3 nucleotides: TGTGCCAGCAGCTTAATGGGACTAGCTCACCACGAGCAGTACTTC. Its translation: CASSLMGLAHHEQYF. The full variable domain, in which reference TRBV11-2 and TRBJ2-7 provide the parts outside the CDR3, is EAGVAQSPRYKIIEKRQSVAFWCNPISGHATLYWYQQILGQGPKLLIQFQNNGVVDDSQLPKDRFSAERLKGVDSTLKIQPAKLEDSAVYLCASSLMGLAHHEQYFGPGTRLTVT.

The chain employs TRBV7-2 and TRBJ2-7, with TRBD1 matching 9 bases. Germline values: CDR1 SGHTA, CDR2 FQGNSA. V shed 5 bases and J 7 bases; nucleotides not matched to a gene: 9. This CDR3 region has 14 residues. The CDR3: CASSLGYRGREQYF. CDR3 sequence (DNA): TGTGCCAGCAGCCTAGGGTACAGGGGGCGTGAGCAGTACTTC.

This chain connects TRBV7-9 to TRBJ1-2; no clear D. The CDR3 has 13 amino acids. The ends were cut back, 5 bases at V and 2 bases at J, with 9 bases in the middle. Germline CDR1 SEHNR, CDR2 FQNEAQ (reference sequence). The CDR3 loop reads CASSVGGNYGYTF. CDR3 nucleotide sequence: TGTGCCAGCAGCGTCGGAGGGAACTATGGCTACACCTTC.

The chain carries TRBV6-1 and TRBJ1-2, with D maybe TRBD1 (5 bases). V dropped 1 base and J dropped 7 bases, with 10 bases sitting between them. This CDR3 spans 13 amino acids. Germline V lookup: CDR1 MNHNS, CDR2 SASEGT. CDR3 nucleotide sequence: TGTGCCAGCAGTGAAGGGTGGAGGGGTGGCTACACCTTC. Protein product: CASSEGWRGGYTF.

This chain connects TRBV5-1 to TRBJ2-3; 15 bases are shared with TRBD2. The germline CDR1 and CDR2 sequences are SGHRS and YFSETQ. This CDR3 contains 17 residues. After removal of 4 bases from V and 6 bases from J, the junction contained 9 bases not matched to a gene. CDR3 protein: CASSTGTSGGMTDTQYF. CDR3 coding DNA: TGCGCCAGCAGCACCGGGACTAGCGGGGGGATGACGGATACGCAGTATTTT.

The chain carries TRBV7-2 and TRBJ1-1; 7 positions agree with TRBD1. The J segment lost 6 bases and the V segment lost 2 bases, leaving 9 bases of the junction unmatched. The length of the CDR3 is 15 residues. Per germline, CDR1 SGHTA and CDR2 FQGNSA. CDR3 nucleotide sequence: TGTGCCAGCAGCTTACAGTCGAGGCAGGGGGCTGAAGCTTTCTTT. Translation: CASSLQSRQGAEAFF.

V gene TRBV27 combines with J gene TRBJ2-3; 9 bases fit TRBD2. CDR3 length: 15 amino acids. CDR1 and CDR2 from the germline V gene are MNHEY and SMNVEV (reference sequence). Trimming took 2 bases from V and 3 from J; bases not matched to a gene: 3. The CDR3 is CASSLGGGDTDTQYF. The CDR3 nucleotides read TGTGCCAGCAGTTTAGGCGGGGGGGATACAGATACGCAGTATTTT.

In its sample, this clone was seen a few times. This sequence joins TRBV5-4 and TRBJ1-3; D uncertain. The V gene lost 2 bases and the J gene lost 4 bases, with 4 bases spanning the gap. The germline V gene has CDR1 SGHNT and CDR2 YYREEE (reference sequence). This CDR3 comprises 12 residues. The CDR3 coding sequence is TGTGCCAGCAGCTTTCTAGGAAACACCATATATTTT. This encodes CASSFLGNTIYF.

V and J are TRBV4-2 and TRBJ2-2, with D unresolved. The CDR3 spans 17 residues. V shed 1 base and J shed 6 bases, with 18 bases lying between them. CDR1 LGHNA and CDR2 YNFKEQ come from the germline V gene. CDR3 protein: CASSQAFVDMVAGELFF. Here the CDR3 DNA reads TGTGCCAGCAGCCAAGCATTCGTTGATATGGTAGCCGGGGAGCTGTTTTTT.

The chain carries TRBV9 and TRBJ1-4, with TRBD1 matching over 9 bases. V was pared by 4 bases and J by 6 bases, with 7 bases of the junction left unmatched. Per germline, CDR1 SGDLS and CDR2 YYNGEE. The CDR3 runs to 15 residues. This CDR3 reads CASSPRTGEYEKLFF. CDR3 in DNA: TGTGCCAGCAGCCCGAGGACAGGGGAGTATGAAAAACTGTTTTTT.

The chain recombines TRBV10-2 with TRBJ1-1; D gene unclear. Germline lookup yields CDR1 WSHSY and CDR2 SAAADI. V lost 6 bases, J lost 5 bases, and 7 bases lay in between. This CDR3 has 11 residues. The CDR3 reads CASRGNTEAFF. CDR3 DNA: TGCGCCAGCAGGGGCAATACTGAAGCTTTCTTT.

J is TRBJ2-7 and V is TRBV7-6; 7 bases agree with TRBD1. After removal of 1 base from V and 0 bases from J, the junction contained 3 bases not matched to a gene. Germline values: CDR1 SGHVS, CDR2 FNYEAQ. The CDR3 spans 15 residues. This chain's CDR3 is CASSLDGTDSYEQYF. Here the CDR3 DNA reads TGTGCCAGCAGCTTAGATGGGACAGACTCCTACGAGCAGTACTTC.